This entry concerns a single T cell receptor beta chain. Its target is not known. This record comes from a study of cytotoxic CD8 clonotypes in ibrutinib-treated CLL. On the study more broadly: The subjects consisted of 11 to 12 relapsed/refractory and roughly 15 treatment-naive individuals, with 17 IGHV unmutated. Partial responses numbered roughly 24 and complete responses 2; after a median about 72 months, about 14 stayed remitted and around 12 progressed. Study-wide points: Clonality climbed at ibrutinib response, then dropped toward baseline at progression. Public clonotypes were uncommon and contracted or stayed stable on treatment.

Germline lookup yields CDR1 SEHNR and CDR2 FQNEAQ (reference sequence). The V and J ends lost 5 bases and 3 bases, in that order; junction bases with no gene match: 6. The CDR3 spans 15 residues. Clones were sequenced by immunoSEQ multiplex PCR, and TCRdb holds only the in-frame ones, with some missing. The sample records more than 140,000 clones, 77% being singletons. The source is a human donor with chronic lymphocytic leukemia. The chain carries TRBV7-9 and TRBJ2-7, with 11 bases identical to TRBD2. Material: PBMCs, obtained after 12 months of ibrutinib treatment. CDR3 in amino acids: CASSRTGLAVYEQYF. In DNA, the CDR3 is TGTGCCAGCAGCCGCACGGGACTAGCGGTCTACGAGCAGTACTTC.